This T cell receptor (beta chain) stems from a study of Ad26.COV2.S vaccination and SARS-CoV-2 variants. The table came from immunoSEQ multiplex PCR; TCRdb's copy has only in-frame clones and leaves some out. The sample records 300,000 to 400,000 clones, roughly 89% being singletons. Stated treatment: some 20 received Ad26.COV2.S at low or high dose, single or two shots; about 5 received placebo; per-sample allocation not given. Sample collection was performed on day 63 after the first vaccine or placebo injection. The sample here was peripheral blood, taken in a trial of Ad26.COV2.S vaccine versus placebo. The sequence was obtained from a person between 18 and 65 years old who received the Ad26.COV2.S COVID-19 vaccine or a placebo.

The chain's CDR3 is CASSKSTGASYNEQFF. In nucleotides, the CDR3 is TGTGCCAGCAGCAAGTCCACAGGGGCCTCCTACAATGAGCAGTTCTTC. V gene TRBV27 combines with J gene TRBJ2-1; TRBD1 matches at 7 bases. The germline CDR1 and CDR2 sequences are MNHEY and SMNVEV (reference sequence). V shed 6 bases, J shed 0 bases, and the junction held 8 bases outside the gene matches. This CDR3 comprises 16 residues.